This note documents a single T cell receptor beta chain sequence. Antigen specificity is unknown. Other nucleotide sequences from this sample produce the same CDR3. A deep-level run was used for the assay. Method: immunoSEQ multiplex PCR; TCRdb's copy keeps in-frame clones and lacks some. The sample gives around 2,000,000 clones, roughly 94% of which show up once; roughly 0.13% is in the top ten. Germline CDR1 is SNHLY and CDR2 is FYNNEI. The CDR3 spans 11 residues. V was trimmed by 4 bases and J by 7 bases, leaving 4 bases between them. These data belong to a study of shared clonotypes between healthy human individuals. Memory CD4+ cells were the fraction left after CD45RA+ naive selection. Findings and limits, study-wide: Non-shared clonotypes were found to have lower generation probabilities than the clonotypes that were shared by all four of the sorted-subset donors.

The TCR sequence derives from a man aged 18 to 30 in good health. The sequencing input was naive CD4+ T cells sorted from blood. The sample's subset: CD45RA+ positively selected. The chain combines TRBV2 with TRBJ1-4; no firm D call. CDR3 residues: CASSVGEKLFF. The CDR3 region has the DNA TGTGCCAGCAGTGTGGGTGAAAAACTGTTTTTT.